Each of the 25 T cell receptor beta chains below was sequenced from the same sample in a study of blood T cell repertoires in COVID-19. Generated by immunoSEQ multiplex PCR, the TCRdb table keeps only in-frame clones and is missing some. The table lists 65,000 to 85,000 clones, approximately 82% of them singletons. The sequenced sample consisted of peripheral blood. The receptors stem from a man in his forties or fifties with active COVID-19.

The CDR3 DNA is TGTGCCAGCAGTTTAAGACACGGCGGGGATACTAACTATGGCTACACCTTC. Translating it yields CASSLRHGGDTNYGYTF. The chain employs TRBV27 and TRBJ1-2; D remains ambiguous. Germline assignment: CDR1 MNHEY and CDR2 SMNVEV (reference sequence). CDR3 length equals 17 residues. V lost 2 bases and J 0 bases, leaving 16 bases between the germline ends.

This chain joins TRBV11-2 and TRBJ2-3, with 11 bases aligning to TRBD2. Trimming removed 1 base from V and 2 bases from J; junction bases left unmatched: 2. The CDR3 is 16 residues long. In germline, CDR1 is SGHAT, CDR2 FQNNGV. The CDR3 region is CASSLGTSGFTDTQYF. CDR3 DNA sequence: TGTGCCAGCAGCTTAGGGACTAGCGGGTTCACAGATACGCAGTATTTT.

This clone was counted a single time. The chain employs TRBV4-2 and TRBJ1-5; D is ambiguous. The length of the CDR3 is 12 residues. Germline-derived CDR1 and CDR2 are LGHNA and YNFKEQ. Trimming shortened V by 0 bases and J by 7 bases, and 4 bases separated the two germline ends. The CDR3 nucleotides are TGTGCCAGCAGCCAAGACCAGCAGCCCCAGCATTTT. Residues: CASSQDQQPQHF.

DNA of the CDR3: TGTGCCACCTCCCTAACAGATACGCAGTATTTT. Translating it yields CATSLTDTQYF. This chain connects TRBV10-3 to TRBJ2-3; D remains ambiguous. CDR1 and CDR2 from the germline V gene are ENHRY and SYGVKD. V lost 10 bases and J lost 3, with 8 bases in between. The CDR3 consists of 11 residues.

The V and J genes are TRBV15 and TRBJ1-4; no definite D call. This CDR3 has 15 residues. The V and J ends lost 1 base and 6 bases respectively, with 12 bases between them. Germline V gives CDR1 LNHNV, CDR2 YYDKDF (reference sequence). CDR3 coding DNA: TGTGCCACCAGCAGAGCGGGAGGACTCTATGAAAAACTGTTTTTT. As protein: CATSRAGGLYEKLFF.

The chain couples TRBV7-8 to TRBJ1-2; D perhaps matches TRBD1 (6 bases). This CDR3 region has 14 residues. The ends were cut back, 1 base at V and 6 bases at J, with 12 bases in the middle. The V gene's germline CDR1 is SGHVS and CDR2 FQNEAQ. The DNA for the CDR3 is TGTGCCAGCAGCTTAGTGCAGGGGAGGGATGGCTACACCTTC. As protein: CASSLVQGRDGYTF.

This clone was found a few times. V is TRBV29-1 and J is TRBJ2-1; 7 positions agree with TRBD1. The germline gives CDR1 SQVTM, CDR2 ANQGSEA. This CDR3 comprises 15 residues. V lost 2 bases, J lost 4 bases, and 8 bases stayed unmatched. The CDR3: CSVELPDRSYNEQFF. CDR3 nucleotides: TGCAGCGTTGAACTCCCGGACAGGAGTTACAATGAGCAGTTCTTC.

This sequence joins TRBV7-3 and TRBJ1-1; 7 bases agree with TRBD1. V lost 5 bases to trimming and J lost 0 bases; unmatched junction nucleotides: 3. The CDR3 contains 14 residues. Germline V lookup: CDR1 SGHTA, CDR2 FQGTGA. CDR3 DNA: TGTGCCAGCAGCCCGGGACAGATGAACACTGAAGCTTTCTTT. It codes for CASSPGQMNTEAFF.

The gene calls are TRBV5-1 and TRBJ2-5; D unresolved. This CDR3 is 14 amino acids long. V was shortened by 4 bases and J by 4 bases, with 14 bases between the two germline ends. Germline values: CDR1 SGHRS, CDR2 YFSETQ. CDR3 sequence reads: CASSLNDFGETQYF. Written as DNA, the CDR3 is TGCGCCAGCAGCCTGAATGACTTCGGAGAGACCCAGTACTTC.

The chain links TRBV5-4 to TRBJ2-2, with a possible D match to TRBD2 (5 bases). Trimming cost V 4 bases and J 2 bases, with 15 bases left between them. The germline gives CDR1 SGHNT, CDR2 YYREEE (reference sequence). The length of the CDR3 is 16 residues. The CDR3: CASSPAGLRNTGELFF. CDR3 DNA sequence: TGTGCCAGCAGCCCGGCGGGCCTTCGAAACACCGGGGAGCTGTTTTTT. The full variable domain, rest sourced from reference TRBV5-4 and TRBJ2-2, is ETGVTQSPTHLIKTRGQQVTLRCSSQSGHNTVSWYQQALGQGPQFIFQYYREEENGRGNFPPRFSGLQFPNYSSELNVNALELDDSALYLCASSPAGLRNTGELFFGEGSRLTVL.

This clone was seen only once. The CDR3 sequence: CASSLTGGRETQYF. CDR3 nucleotide sequence: TGCGCCAGCAGCTTGACCGGGGGTCGGGAGACCCAGTACTTC. The V call is TRBV5-1, the J call TRBJ2-5; the D gene is possibly TRBD2 (6 bases). The CDR3 has 14 amino acids. CDR1 SGHRS and CDR2 YFSETQ come from the germline V gene. Trimming shortened V by 1 base and J by 5 bases, and 12 bases separated the two germline ends.

This chain joins TRBV10-1 and TRBJ2-5; D uncertain. Germline V CDR1 and CDR2: WNHNN, SYGVQD (reference sequence). The CDR3 runs to 13 residues. Trimming left V 4 bases short and J 5 bases short, with 11 bases between. The CDR3 sequence: CASSVAAGETQYF. Here the CDR3 DNA reads TGCGCCAGCAGTGTGGCGGCCGGGGAGACCCAGTACTTC.

The rearrangement links TRBV6-2 or TRBV6-3 to TRBJ2-7; 12 bases align to TRBD1. V shed 2 bases and J 4 bases; nucleotides not matched to a gene: 3. The CDR3 spans 15 residues. The germline V gene encodes CDR1 MNHEY and CDR2 SVGEGT. In DNA form, the CDR3 reads TGTGCCAGCAGTTACATGGGACAGGGGGCTTACGAGCAGTACTTC. Its translation: CASSYMGQGAYEQYF.

This chain uses TRBV3-1 (or the pseudogene TRBV3-2) with TRBJ2-1; 9 bases agree with TRBD2. The germline V gene has CDR1 LGHDT and CDR2 YNNKEL (reference sequence). Losses at the gene ends were 3 bases for V and 2 bases for J; bases not matched to a gene: 11. The CDR3 covers 18 residues. Here the CDR3 reads CASSHRGSGSMAYNEQFF. The CDR3 region has the DNA TGTGCCAGCAGCCACCGGGGTAGCGGGAGTATGGCCTACAATGAGCAGTTCTTC.

The V gene is TRBV5-1, the J gene TRBJ2-5; D is perhaps TRBD2 (5 bases). Trimming pared 0 bases from V and 5 bases from J, leaving 11 bases between. The CDR3 is 14 residues long. CDR1 is SGHRS and CDR2 is YFSETQ in the germline V gene. The CDR3 sequence: CASSLADGVETQYF. For the CDR3, the DNA is TGCGCCAGCAGCTTGGCCGACGGGGTCGAGACCCAGTACTTC.

In its sample, this clone was seen once. This sequence joins TRBV7-2 and TRBJ2-5; unclear D gene. Trimming took 1 base from V and 7 from J, leaving 13 bases between them. Germline V CDR1 and CDR2: SGHTA, FQGNSA. The CDR3 is 14 residues long. CDR3 DNA: TGTGCCAGCAGCTTAGGCAGACTCGGTCGGACCCAGTACTTC. This sequence encodes CASSLGRLGRTQYF.

The CDR3 bases are TGCGCCAGCAGCCACCTCTCTAGCGGGAGGAGAAATGAGCAGTTCTTC. Translated: CASSHLSSGRRNEQFF. This chain uses TRBV4-1 with TRBJ2-1, with 11 bases matching TRBD2. Germline trimming cut 3 bases from V and 7 bases from J; bases unmatched to any gene: 8. The CDR3 contains 16 residues. Germline V lookup: CDR1 MGHRA, CDR2 YSYEKL.

The chain recombines TRBV25-1 with TRBJ2-2; D is perhaps TRBD1 (5 bases). Trimming shortened V by 5 bases and J by 6 bases, and 10 bases separated the two germline ends. In germline, CDR1 is MGHDK, CDR2 SYGVNS. There are 13 residues in the CDR3. In DNA form, the CDR3 reads TGTGCCAGCAGTTTTGACAGTCCCGGGGAGCTGTTTTTT. It is translated as CASSFDSPGELFF.

The chain joins TRBV29-1 to TRBJ1-1; TRBD1 agrees at 9 bases. Germline V gene lookup returns CDR1 SQVTM and CDR2 ANQGSEA. Trimming took 7 bases from V and 1 from J; bases not matched to a gene: 4. The CDR3 has 13 amino acids. CDR3 residues: CSAGQGWNTEAFF. In nucleotides, the CDR3 is TGCAGCGCAGGACAGGGGTGGAACACTGAAGCTTTCTTT.

The V gene is TRBV4-1, the J gene TRBJ1-2, with D possibly being TRBD1 (5 bases). Germline V lookup: CDR1 MGHRA, CDR2 YSYEKL. The CDR3 extends over 17 amino acids. The germline V and J ends were trimmed by 3 bases and 7 bases, with 24 bases remaining between them. CDR3 nucleotide sequence: TGCGCCAGCAGCCACCTACTACAGGCAGGGTTTACCGGTGGCTACACCTTC. Its protein is CASSHLLQAGFTGGYTF.

The V and J genes are TRBV2 and TRBJ2-5; TRBD2 agrees at 7 bases. The V gene's germline CDR1 is SNHLY and CDR2 FYNNEI. V shed 4 bases and J 5 bases; nucleotides not matched to a gene: 10. The CDR3 consists of 15 residues. CDR3 nucleotide sequence: TGTGCCAGCAGTGGAGGATCAGGGAGGGGTGAGACCCAGTACTTC. Its translation is CASSGGSGRGETQYF.

CDR3 coding DNA: TGTGCCAGTCGGGCTAGCGGGAGGAAAGATACGCAGTATTTT. It encodes CASRASGRKDTQYF. The chain combines TRBV19 with TRBJ2-3; 11 nucleotides agree with TRBD2. CDR3 size: 14 residues. Germline CDR1 LNHDA, CDR2 SQIVND (reference sequence). After removal of 8 bases from V and 5 bases from J, the junction contained 6 bases not matched to a gene. The full variable domain, completed using reference TRBV19 and TRBJ2-3, is DGGITQSPKYLFRKEGQNVTLSCEQNLNHDAMYWYRQDPGQGLRLIYYSQIVNDFQKGDIAEGYSVSREKKESFPLTVTSAQKNPTAFYLCASRASGRKDTQYFGPGTRLTVL.

The chain uses TRBV5-1 and TRBJ2-1; the match to TRBD2 covers 10 bases. The trim removed 5 bases at V and 0 bases at J, leaving 5 bases unmatched. The germline V gene has CDR1 SGHRS and CDR2 YFSETQ. This CDR3 region has 16 residues. The CDR3 spells CASSFSGGYSYNEQFF. CDR3 in DNA: TGCGCCAGCAGTTTTAGCGGGGGGTACTCCTACAATGAGCAGTTCTTC.

The V call is TRBV5-4, the J call TRBJ1-4; perhaps TRBD1 as D (6 bases). The CDR3 covers 16 residues. Deletions cut 9 bases from V and 0 bases from J, with 18 bases between. CDR1 SGHNT and CDR2 YYREEE come from the germline V gene (reference sequence). The CDR3 DNA sequence: TGTGCCACTGCCGGCGGGGGCGGCACAACTAATGAAAAACTGTTTTTT. It is translated as CATAGGGGTTNEKLFF.

V and J are TRBV6-4 and TRBJ1-1; no definite D call. Trimming stripped 0 bases from V and 5 bases from J, with 10 bases between. Looked up from germline, CDR1 is MRHNA and CDR2 is SNTAGT. CDR3 length: 14 amino acids. The CDR3 loop reads CASSDSSGGTEAFF. CDR3 nucleotide sequence: TGTGCCAGCAGTGACTCGAGCGGCGGAACTGAAGCTTTCTTT.